These 3 T cell receptor beta chains share one sample of origin, sequenced in a study of blood T cell repertoires in COVID-19. Measured with immunoSEQ multiplex PCR; TCRdb has only the in-frame clones, and not every one. The profile shows tens of thousands of clones, about 80% of them singletons. Specimen: peripheral blood. These receptors were obtained from a woman older than 75 with acute or convalescent COVID-19.

The sample holds a few counts of this clone. The J gene is TRBJ1-2, the V gene TRBV9; no clear D. V dropped 3 bases and J dropped 4 bases, with 13 bases sitting between them. This CDR3 region has 14 residues. CDR1 and CDR2 from the germline V gene are SGDLS and YYNGEE. The CDR3 loop reads CASSAEGIGYGYTF. CDR3 coding DNA: TGTGCCAGCAGCGCTGAGGGTATCGGCTATGGCTACACCTTC.

The V and J genes are TRBV23-1 and TRBJ2-1, with 9 bases fitting TRBD2. TRBV23-1 is noted as an ORF with a role that remains uncertain. This CDR3 region has 15 residues. V shed 6 bases and J 4 bases; nucleotides not matched to a gene: 7. The CDR3 DNA reads TGCGCCAGCAGACCGGAAAGCGGGGGGTACAATGAGCAGTTCTTC. The encoded protein is CASRPESGGYNEQFF.

The V gene is TRBV24-1, the J gene TRBJ2-7, with 10 positions matching TRBD1. Germline lookup yields CDR1 KGHDR and CDR2 SFDVKD. The CDR3 sequence is 15 residues long. The V segment lost 2 bases and the J segment 3 bases; nucleotides outside the gene matches: 3. CDR3 residues: CATSDSGTGVYEQYF. In DNA form, the CDR3 reads TGTGCCACCAGTGATTCCGGGACAGGGGTCTACGAGCAGTACTTC.